This TCR beta chain was captured by sequencing in a study of blood T cell repertoires in COVID-19. Overall study context: Some COVID-19 samples were acute and others convalescent; all came from the United States, Italy and Spain. T cells, B-cell-depleted T cells, or PBMCs supplied cDNA or gDNA.

Authors' processing steps: Nucleated cell number was recorded as an estimate derived from reference gene primer amplification. TCRdb's copy holds only in-frame clones and misses some; the assay was immunoSEQ multiplex PCR. V and J calls and clone size follow that table, whereas D and trimming were derived from the DNA. The sample includes roughly 200,000 clones, 65% to 85% of them seen just once. Germline V lookup: CDR1 KGHSH, CDR2 LQKENI. The CDR3 covers 16 residues. Deletions cut 2 bases from V and 1 base from J, with 11 bases between. Patients of the Seattle cohort, enrolled during active infection, were followed longitudinally.

This TCR was recovered from a woman aged 25 to 39 with COVID-19, enrolled during active disease. Sequenced sample: peripheral blood. The rearrangement uses TRBV18 and TRBJ1-4, with TRBD1 as a possible D gene (5 bases). CDR3 bases: TGTGCCAGCTCACCAAGGACCCAGGGAACTAATGAAAAACTGTTTTTT. This sequence encodes CASSPRTQGTNEKLFF.